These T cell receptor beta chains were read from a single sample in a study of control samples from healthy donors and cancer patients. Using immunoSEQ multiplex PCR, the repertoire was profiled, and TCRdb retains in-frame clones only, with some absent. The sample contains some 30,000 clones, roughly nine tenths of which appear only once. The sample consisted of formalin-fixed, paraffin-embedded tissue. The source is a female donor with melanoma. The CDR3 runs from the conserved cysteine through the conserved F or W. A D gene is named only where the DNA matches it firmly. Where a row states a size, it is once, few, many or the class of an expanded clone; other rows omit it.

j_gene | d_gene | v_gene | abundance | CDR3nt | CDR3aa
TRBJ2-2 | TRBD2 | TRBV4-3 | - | TGCGCCAGCAGCCAAGATCGACTAGCGGCCGGGGAGCTGTTTTTT | CASSQDRLAAGELFF
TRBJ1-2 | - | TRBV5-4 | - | TGTGCCAGCAGCGCCATCACAGGGCCCGGCTACACCTTC | CASSAITGPGYTF
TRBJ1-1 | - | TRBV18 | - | TGTGCCAGCTCACGCTTCGGGGGAAGTAACACTGAAGCTTTCTTT | CASSRFGGSNTEAFF
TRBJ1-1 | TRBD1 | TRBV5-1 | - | TGCGCCAGCAGCTCGGCCTCATGGTGGACAGGGGGTACGAAGAACACTGAAGCTTTCTTT | CASSSASWWTGGTKNTEAFF
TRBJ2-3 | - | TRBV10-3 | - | TGTGCCAACCAGGACACAAACACAGATACGCAGTATTTT | CANQDTNTDTQYF
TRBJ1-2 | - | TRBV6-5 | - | TGTGCCAGCAGTCCTATTGGACCGGGACTCCCTGGCTACACCTTC | CASSPIGPGLPGYTF
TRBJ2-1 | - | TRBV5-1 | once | TGCGCCAGCAGCTTGTCGGCCGGACAATACAATGAGCAGTTCTTC | CASSLSAGQYNEQFF
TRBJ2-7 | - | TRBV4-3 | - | TGCGCCAGCAGCCAAGGATACGGCGGGATCGGTAGAGAGCAGTACTTC | CASSQGYGGIGREQYF
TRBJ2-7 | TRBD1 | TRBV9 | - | TGTGCCAGCAGCGTAGGCCCCCTCCGGGACAGCTACGAGCAGTACTTC | CASSVGPLRDSYEQYF
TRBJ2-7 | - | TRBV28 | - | TGTGCCAGCAGTTATCCTAGTTCGAGGTACTACGAGCAGTACTTC | CASSYPSSRYYEQYF